This is a list of T cell receptor beta chains from one sample in a study of vaccination and CD4 T cells after COVID-19. TCRdb independently ran MiXCR on the PCR reads; one entry per CDR3 protein. The sample includes around 13,000 distinct CDR3 sequences, under 75% of them seen just once. The antigens of these receptors remain unknown. Specimen: CD4+ T cells from blood, cultured in vitro. These receptors were obtained from a human donor who had recovered from COVID-19. CDR3s include the opening cysteine and the closing phenylalanine or tryptophan. The D gene is left open where the match is weak. Part of the rows lack a size; the others show once, few, many or a class for expanded clones.

V	D	size	J	DNA	CDR3
TRBV11-1	TRBD1	.	TRBJ2-5	TGTGCCAGCAGCTTAGGGACAGGGGGAGAGACCCAGTACTTC	CASSLGTGGETQYF
TRBV25-1	.	.	TRBJ1-2	TGTGCCGCCGCAGGTCATAACTATGGCTACACCTTC	CAAAGHNYGYTF
TRBV15	.	few	TRBJ2-5	TGTGCCACCAGCAGAGATCCCCAAGAGACCCAGTACTTC	CATSRDPQETQYF
TRBV7-2	TRBD1	.	TRBJ2-3	TGTGCCAGCAGCTTAGGAGGGACAGGGTTCACAGATACGCAGTATTTT	CASSLGGTGFTDTQYF
TRBV24-1	.	few	TRBJ2-2	TGTGCCACCAGCGAAAATTACCCATCCCCGGAGCTGTTTTTT	CATSENYPSPELFF
TRBV24-1	.	once	TRBJ2-1	TGTGCCACAGGTTCTACTTACAATGAGCAGTTCTTC	CATGSTYNEQFF
TRBV6-1	TRBD1	.	TRBJ1-3	TGTGCCAGCAGCCGGATGACAGGGGTTGGAAACACCATATATTTT	CASSRMTGVGNTIYF
TRBV2	.	few	TRBJ1-5	TGTGCCAGCACCGAAGGGGGATCAGCCCAGCATTTT	CASTEGGSAQHF
TRBV5-4	.	.	TRBJ1-4	TGTGCCAGCAGCTTGGAGGGGTCTAATGAGAAACTGTTTTTT	CASSLEGSNEKLFF
TRBV7-2	.	.	TRBJ1-1	TGTGCCAGCAGCACCCAGGGGTCTGAAGCTTTCTTT	CASSTQGSEAFF
TRBV20-1	.	few	TRBJ2-3	TGCAGTGCTAGGATGCCGGCGGGCCGAGAAGAATATTTT	CSARMPAGREEYF
TRBV19	.	few	TRBJ2-3	TGTGCCAGTAGTCTCAGGACAGGCACAGATACGCAGTATTTT	CASSLRTGTDTQYF
TRBV20-1	.	few	TRBJ2-3	TGCAGTGCTCCCCTAAGCACAGATACGCAGTATTTT	CSAPLSTDTQYF
TRBV28	.	.	TRBJ1-2	TGTGCCAGCAGTCCCGGGACGCCCGGCTACACCTTC	CASSPGTPGYTF
TRBV28	TRBD2	.	TRBJ2-5	TGTGCCAGCATTGGGGGAGGGGCGGGGGAGACCCAGTACTTC	CASIGGGAGETQYF
TRBV6-1	.	.	TRBJ2-1	TGTGCCAGCAGCCTCAGGGTGAATGAGCAGTTCTTC	CASSLRVNEQFF
TRBV10-2	TRBD2	.	TRBJ2-7	TGCGCCAGCGTCAGCGGGAGGGCCCCCTACGAGCAGTACTTC	CASVSGRAPYEQYF
TRBV24-1	.	.	TRBJ2-3	TGTGCCACCAAGCAGGGGGGGGCAGATACGCAGTATTTT	CATKQGGADTQYF
TRBV24-1	.	.	TRBJ2-6	TGTGCCACCAGCGGATGGGACGGGGTGACTAGTTCTGGGGCCAACGTCCTGACTTTC	CATSGWDGVTSSGANVLTF
TRBV5-1	.	.	TRBJ1-1	TGCGCCAGCAGCTTACAGACAGCCAACACTGAAGCTTTCTTT	CASSLQTANTEAFF
TRBV27	.	.	TRBJ2-4	TGTGCCAGCAGGGGGACGGCCAAAAACATTCACTACTTC	CASRGTAKNIHYF
TRBV5-6	TRBD1	.	TRBJ1-4	TGTGCCAGCAGCTTGCAGGGGGCCGCAACTAATGAAAAACTGTTTTTT	CASSLQGAATNEKLFF
TRBV3-1	.	.	TRBJ2-3	TGTGCCAGCAGCTACCTGTCGGGCGGAGATACGCAGTATTTT	CASSYLSGGDTQYF
TRBV11-3	.	once	TRBJ2-2	TGTGCCAGCAATCCGGGGGTGAACACCGGGGAGCTGTTTTTT	CASNPGVNTGELFF
TRBV20-1	.	few	TRBJ1-1	TGCAGTGCTAGGGGTCAATTGATATATGTGAACACTGAAGCTTTCTTT	CSARGQLIYVNTEAFF
TRBV28	.	.	TRBJ1-1	TGTGCCAGCAGTTTGGGGCAGGAGAACACTGAAGCTTTCTTT	CASSLGQENTEAFF
TRBV7-6	TRBD2	once	TRBJ2-2	TGTGCCAGCAGCTTAGCGGGAGGGTCATACACCGGGGAGCTGTTTTTT	CASSLAGGSYTGELFF
TRBV30	.	.	TRBJ1-5	TGTGCCTGGAGTGTCGGGGTTGGGCATCAGCCCCAGCATTTT	CAWSVGVGHQPQHF
TRBV28	.	few	TRBJ1-3	TGTGCCAGCAGTTTTGGGGCAGGAAACACCATATATTTT	CASSFGAGNTIYF
TRBV20-1	TRBD2	once	TRBJ2-1	TGCAGTGCTAGAGGGACTAGCGGGAGCTATGAGCAGTTCTTC	CSARGTSGSYEQFF
TRBV19	.	.	TRBJ1-5	TGTGCCAGTAGTCCCAGGGATCAGCCCCAGCATTTT	CASSPRDQPQHF
TRBV27	TRBD2	.	TRBJ2-2	TGTGCCAGCAGTTTATTCGGGGAGGGCGGGGAGCTGTTTTTT	CASSLFGEGGELFF